The clone carrying this TCR beta chain was found a few times. These data belong to a study of patients and donors after allogeneic stem cell transplantation. V was shortened by 6 bases and J by 9 bases, with 18 bases between the two germline ends. The CDR3 loop spans 14 amino acids. TCRdb analysed the RT-PCR reads with MiXCR anew, one entry per CDR3 protein. The table lists approximately 160,000 distinct CDR3 sequences, 25% to 35% of them singletons. This TCR was recovered from a human donor who was either an allogeneic HSCT recipient or a stem cell or donor lymphocyte infusion donor (not recorded which). It is not recorded whose cells these are; they may come from a transplant donor. The chain joins TRBV12-3 or TRBV12-4 to TRBJ1-5, with D possibly matching TRBD1 (5 bases). The sequencing input was blood, either unsorted or a sorted T cell fraction (not recorded which). CDR3 nucleotide sequence: TGTGCCAGCAGCCAGGGCCTCTCGCTCTCGCCCCAGCATTTT. Translating it yields CASSQGLSLSPQHF.